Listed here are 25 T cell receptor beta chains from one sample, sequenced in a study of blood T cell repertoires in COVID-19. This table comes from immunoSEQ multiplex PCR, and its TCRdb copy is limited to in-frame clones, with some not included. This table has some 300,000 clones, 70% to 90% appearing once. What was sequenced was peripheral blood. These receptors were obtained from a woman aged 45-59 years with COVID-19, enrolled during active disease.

CDR3 loop: CATSDLRDRDNEQFF. CDR3 nucleotide sequence: TGTGCCACCAGTGATTTGCGGGACAGGGACAATGAGCAGTTCTTC. The chain has TRBV24-1 and TRBJ2-1, with 9 positions matching TRBD1. Trimming at V came to 0 bases and at J to 5 bases, leaving 1 base not matched to a gene. The CDR3 extends over 15 amino acids. The V gene's germline CDR1 is KGHDR and CDR2 SFDVKD.

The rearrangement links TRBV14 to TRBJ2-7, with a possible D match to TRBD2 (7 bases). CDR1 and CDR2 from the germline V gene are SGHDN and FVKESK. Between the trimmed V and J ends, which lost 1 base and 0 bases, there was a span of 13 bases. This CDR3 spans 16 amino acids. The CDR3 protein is CASSQVRGGSSYEQYF. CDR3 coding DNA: TGTGCCAGCAGCCAAGTCCGCGGGGGCAGCTCCTACGAGCAGTACTTC.

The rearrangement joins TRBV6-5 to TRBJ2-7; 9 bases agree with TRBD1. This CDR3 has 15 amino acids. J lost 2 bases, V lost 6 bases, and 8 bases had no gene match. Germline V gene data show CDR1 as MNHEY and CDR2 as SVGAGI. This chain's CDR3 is CASSLGQGRAYEQYF. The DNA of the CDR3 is TGTGCCAGCAGCCTCGGACAGGGGAGAGCCTACGAGCAGTACTTC.

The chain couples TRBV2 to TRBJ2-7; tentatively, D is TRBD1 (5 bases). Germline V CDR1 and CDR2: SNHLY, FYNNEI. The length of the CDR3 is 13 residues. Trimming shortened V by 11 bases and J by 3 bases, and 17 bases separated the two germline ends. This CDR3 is CAGSGGRGYEQYF. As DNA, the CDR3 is TGTGCCGGTTCGGGCGGAAGGGGCTACGAGCAGTACTTC.

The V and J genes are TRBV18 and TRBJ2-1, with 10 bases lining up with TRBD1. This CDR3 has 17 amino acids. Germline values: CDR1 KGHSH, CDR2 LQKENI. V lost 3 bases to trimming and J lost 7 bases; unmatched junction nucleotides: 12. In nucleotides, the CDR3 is TGTGCCAGCTCACCTCCAACCGGGACAGGGGCTAGGAATGAGCAGTTCTTC. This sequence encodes CASSPPTGTGARNEQFF.

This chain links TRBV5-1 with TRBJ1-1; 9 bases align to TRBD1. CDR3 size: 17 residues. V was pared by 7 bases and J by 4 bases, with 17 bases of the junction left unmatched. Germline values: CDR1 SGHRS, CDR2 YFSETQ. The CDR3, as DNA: TGCGCCAGCTACGGAGGGAGGGGGGACAGGGAAGGCACTGAAGCTTTCTTT. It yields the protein CASYGGRGDREGTEAFF.

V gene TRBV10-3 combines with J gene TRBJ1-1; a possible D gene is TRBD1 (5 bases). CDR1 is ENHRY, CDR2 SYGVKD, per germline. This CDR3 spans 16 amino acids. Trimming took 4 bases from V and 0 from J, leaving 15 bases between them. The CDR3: CAISGRQGDMNTEAFF. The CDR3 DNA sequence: TGTGCCATCAGTGGAAGGCAGGGCGACATGAACACTGAAGCTTTCTTT.

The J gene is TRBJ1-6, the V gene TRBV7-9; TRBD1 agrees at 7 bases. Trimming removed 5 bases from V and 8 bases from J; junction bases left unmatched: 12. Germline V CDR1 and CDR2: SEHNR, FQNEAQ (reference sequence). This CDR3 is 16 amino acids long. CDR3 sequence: CASSPISTGWDSPLHF. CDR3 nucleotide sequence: TGTGCCAGCAGCCCCATATCGACAGGGTGGGATTCACCCCTCCACTTT.

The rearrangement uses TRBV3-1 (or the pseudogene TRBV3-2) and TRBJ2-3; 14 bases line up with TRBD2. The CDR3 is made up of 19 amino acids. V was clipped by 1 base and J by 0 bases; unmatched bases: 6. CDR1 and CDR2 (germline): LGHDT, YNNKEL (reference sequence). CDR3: CASSQVTSGRAASTDTQYF. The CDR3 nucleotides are TGTGCCAGCAGCCAAGTGACTAGCGGGAGGGCCGCAAGCACAGATACGCAGTATTTT.

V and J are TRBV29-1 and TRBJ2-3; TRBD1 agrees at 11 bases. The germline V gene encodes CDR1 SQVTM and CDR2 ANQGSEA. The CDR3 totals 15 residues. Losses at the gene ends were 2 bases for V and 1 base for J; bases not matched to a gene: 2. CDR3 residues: CSVERTGGGTDTQYF. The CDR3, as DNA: TGCAGCGTTGAAAGGACAGGGGGCGGCACAGATACGCAGTATTTT.

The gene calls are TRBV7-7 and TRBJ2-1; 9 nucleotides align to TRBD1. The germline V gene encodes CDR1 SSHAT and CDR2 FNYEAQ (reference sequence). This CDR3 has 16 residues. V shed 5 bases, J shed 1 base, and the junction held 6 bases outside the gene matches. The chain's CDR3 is CASSRLGQGSYNEQFF. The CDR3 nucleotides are TGTGCCAGCAGCCGCCTGGGACAGGGATCCTACAATGAGCAGTTCTTC. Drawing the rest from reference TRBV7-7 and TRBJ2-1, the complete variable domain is GAGVSQSPRYKVTKRGQDVTLRCDPISSHATLYWYQQALGQGPEFLTYFNYEAQPDKSGLPSDRFSAERPEGSISTLTIQRTEQRDSAMYRCASSRLGQGSYNEQFFGPGTRLTVL.

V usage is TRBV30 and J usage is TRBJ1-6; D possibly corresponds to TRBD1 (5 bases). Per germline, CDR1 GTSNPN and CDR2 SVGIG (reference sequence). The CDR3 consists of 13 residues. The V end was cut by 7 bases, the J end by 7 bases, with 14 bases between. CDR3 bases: TGTGCCTCGCGGGGACTGTTGAATTCACCCCTCCACTTT. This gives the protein CASRGLLNSPLHF.

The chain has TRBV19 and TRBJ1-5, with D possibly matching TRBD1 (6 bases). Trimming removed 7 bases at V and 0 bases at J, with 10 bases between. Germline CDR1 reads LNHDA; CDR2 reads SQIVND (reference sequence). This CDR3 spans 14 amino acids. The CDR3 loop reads CASIDRPSNQPQHF. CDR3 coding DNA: TGTGCCAGTATCGACAGGCCTAGCAATCAGCCCCAGCATTTT.

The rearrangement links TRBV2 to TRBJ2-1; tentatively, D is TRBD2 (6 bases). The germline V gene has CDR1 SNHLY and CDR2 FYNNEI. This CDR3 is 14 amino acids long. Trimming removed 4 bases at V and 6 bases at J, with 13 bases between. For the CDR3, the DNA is TGTGCCAGCAGTGGCCGGGACTCTCTCAATGAGCAGTTCTTC. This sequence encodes CASSGRDSLNEQFF.

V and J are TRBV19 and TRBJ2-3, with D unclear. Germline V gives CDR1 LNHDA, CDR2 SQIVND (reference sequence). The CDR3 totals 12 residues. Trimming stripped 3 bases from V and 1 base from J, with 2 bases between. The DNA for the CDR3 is TGTGCCAGTAGTATCGGCACAGATACGCAGTATTTT. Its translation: CASSIGTDTQYF. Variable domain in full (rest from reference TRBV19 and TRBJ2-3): DGGITQSPKYLFRKEGQNVTLSCEQNLNHDAMYWYRQDPGQGLRLIYYSQIVNDFQKGDIAEGYSVSREKKESFPLTVTSAQKNPTAFYLCASSIGTDTQYFGPGTRLTVL.

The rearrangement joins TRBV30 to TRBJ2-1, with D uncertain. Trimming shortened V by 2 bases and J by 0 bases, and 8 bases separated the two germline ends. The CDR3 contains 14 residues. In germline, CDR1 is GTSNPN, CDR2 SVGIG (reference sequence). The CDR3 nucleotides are TGTGCCTGGAGTCGTTCCAGCTCCTACAATGAGCAGTTCTTC. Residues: CAWSRSSSYNEQFF. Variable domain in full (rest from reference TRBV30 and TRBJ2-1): SQTIHQWPATLVQPVGSPLSLECTVEGTSNPNLYWYRQAAGRGLQLLFYSVGIGQISSEVPQNLSASRPQDRQFILSSKKLLLSDSGFYLCAWSRSSSYNEQFFGPGTRLTVL.

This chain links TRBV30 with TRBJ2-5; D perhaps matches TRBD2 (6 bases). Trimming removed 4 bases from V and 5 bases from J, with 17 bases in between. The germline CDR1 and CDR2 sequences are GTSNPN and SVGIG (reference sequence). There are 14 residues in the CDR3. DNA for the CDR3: TGTGCCTGGACTACCGGGACTGGCAGCGAGACCCAGTACTTC. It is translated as CAWTTGTGSETQYF.

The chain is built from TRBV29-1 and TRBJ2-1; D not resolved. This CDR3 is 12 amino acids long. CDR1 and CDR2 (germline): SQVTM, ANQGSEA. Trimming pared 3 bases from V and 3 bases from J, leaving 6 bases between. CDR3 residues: CSVERDYNEQFF. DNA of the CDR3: TGCAGCGTTGAGAGAGACTACAATGAGCAGTTCTTC.

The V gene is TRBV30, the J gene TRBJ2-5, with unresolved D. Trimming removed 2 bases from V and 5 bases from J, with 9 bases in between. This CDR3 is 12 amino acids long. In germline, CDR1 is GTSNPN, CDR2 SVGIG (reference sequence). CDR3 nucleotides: TGTGCCTGGAGTCTACTCAAGGAGACCCAGTACTTC. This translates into CAWSLLKETQYF.

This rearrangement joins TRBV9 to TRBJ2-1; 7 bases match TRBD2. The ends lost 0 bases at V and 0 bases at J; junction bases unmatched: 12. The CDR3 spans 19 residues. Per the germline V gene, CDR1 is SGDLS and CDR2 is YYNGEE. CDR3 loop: CASSVVAGLTPSSYNEQFF. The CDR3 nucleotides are TGTGCCAGCAGCGTAGTAGCGGGCCTCACCCCTAGCTCCTACAATGAGCAGTTCTTC.

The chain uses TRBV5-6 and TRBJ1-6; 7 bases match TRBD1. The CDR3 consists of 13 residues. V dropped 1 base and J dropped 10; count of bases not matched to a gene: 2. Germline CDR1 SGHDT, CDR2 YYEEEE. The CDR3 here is CASSLTGESPLHF. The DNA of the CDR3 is TGTGCCAGCAGCTTGACAGGGGAATCACCCCTCCACTTT.

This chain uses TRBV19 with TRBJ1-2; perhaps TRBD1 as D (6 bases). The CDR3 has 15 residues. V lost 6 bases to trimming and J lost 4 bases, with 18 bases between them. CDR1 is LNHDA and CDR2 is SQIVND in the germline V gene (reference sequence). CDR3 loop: CASRKRTDLLYGYTF. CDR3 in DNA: TGTGCCAGTAGAAAAAGGACAGATCTCCTCTATGGCTACACCTTC.

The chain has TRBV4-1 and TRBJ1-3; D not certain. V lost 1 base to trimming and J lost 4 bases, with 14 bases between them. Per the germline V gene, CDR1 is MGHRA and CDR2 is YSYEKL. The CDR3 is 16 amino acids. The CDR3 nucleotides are TGCGCCAGCAGCCAAGTTAGTGGGAGCTTCGGAAACACCATATATTTT. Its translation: CASSQVSGSFGNTIYF.

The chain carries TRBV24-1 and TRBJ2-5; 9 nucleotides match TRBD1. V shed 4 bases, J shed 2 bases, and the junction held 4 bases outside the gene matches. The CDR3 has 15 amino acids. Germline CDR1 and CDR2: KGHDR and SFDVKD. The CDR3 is CATSDQGQGQETQYF. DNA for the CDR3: TGTGCCACCAGTGACCAGGGACAGGGTCAAGAGACCCAGTACTTC.

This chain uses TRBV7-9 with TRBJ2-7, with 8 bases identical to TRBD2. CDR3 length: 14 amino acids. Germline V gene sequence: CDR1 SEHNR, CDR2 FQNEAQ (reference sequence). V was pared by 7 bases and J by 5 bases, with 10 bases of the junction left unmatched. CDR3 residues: CASTHSGTRNEQYF. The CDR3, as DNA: TGTGCCAGCACCCATAGCGGGACCCGAAACGAGCAGTACTTC.